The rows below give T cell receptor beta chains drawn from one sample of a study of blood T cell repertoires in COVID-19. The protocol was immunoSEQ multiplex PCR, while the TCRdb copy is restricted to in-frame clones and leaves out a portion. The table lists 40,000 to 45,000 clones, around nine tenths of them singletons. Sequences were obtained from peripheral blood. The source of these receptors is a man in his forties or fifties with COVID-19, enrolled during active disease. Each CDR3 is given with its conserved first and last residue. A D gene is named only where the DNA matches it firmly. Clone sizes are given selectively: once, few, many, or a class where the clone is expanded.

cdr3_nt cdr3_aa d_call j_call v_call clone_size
TGTGCCAGCAGTCATTCACCGCGGGGCTACACCTTC CASSHSPRGYTF NA TRBJ1-2 TRBV2 NA
TGTGCCAGCAAGGGACAGGGAGAACAAGAGACCCAGTACTTC CASKGQGEQETQYF TRBD1 TRBJ2-5 TRBV2 once
TGTGCCAGCAGCCAAGAGGGACAGGGGACCTACGAGCAGTACTTC CASSQEGQGTYEQYF TRBD1 TRBJ2-7 TRBV3-1/TRBV3-2 NA
TGTGCCAGCAGCTTTGGCAGGGAGGGTAACTATGGCTACACCTTC CASSFGREGNYGYTF NA TRBJ1-2 TRBV5-4 NA
TGCGCCAGCAGCTCAACAGGGCCGTCGGAGGGAAACACCATATATTTT CASSSTGPSEGNTIYF NA TRBJ1-3 TRBV5-1 medium-sized
TGTGCCAGCAGCTTAGTGCTAGCGGGAGTGTCTGAGCAGTTCTTC CASSLVLAGVSEQFF TRBD2 TRBJ2-1 TRBV11-2 NA
TGTGCCAGCAGCCAGGGGGGGGTCGTTTCTGGAAACACCATATATTTT CASSQGGVVSGNTIYF NA TRBJ1-3 TRBV3-1/TRBV3-2 once
TGTGCCAGTAGCCAAGGGAGCAGGCAATGGGCCAAAAACATTCAGTACTTC CASSQGSRQWAKNIQYF NA TRBJ2-4 TRBV19 NA
TGTGCCAGGCCCGTGCGGACAGGTGCCGGTCAGCCCCAGCATTTT CARPVRTGAGQPQHF TRBD1 TRBJ1-5 TRBV28 NA
TGTGCCACGGGGGAGGGTAGGGAGACCCAGTACTTC CATGEGRETQYF TRBD2 TRBJ2-5 TRBV12-3/TRBV12-4 NA
TGTGCCTGGACCAGTGGGGGGGCCAACTATGGCTACACCTTC CAWTSGGANYGYTF NA TRBJ1-2 TRBV30 NA
TGCGCCAGCAGCACGGGCGGCGGGAGGACTCACGAGCAGTACTTC CASSTGGGRTHEQYF TRBD2 TRBJ2-7 TRBV5-1 NA
TGCGCCAGCAGCTTGGCGGGTTTTACAGATACGCAGTATTTT CASSLAGFTDTQYF NA TRBJ2-3 TRBV5-1 NA
TGTGCCAGTTCTGGCGGGACAGTTGGGATCTATGGCTACACCTTC CASSGGTVGIYGYTF TRBD1 TRBJ1-2 TRBV19 NA
TGTGCCAGCAGCCTAGAGCCAGGGGGCCGCACTGAAGCTTTCTTT CASSLEPGGRTEAFF TRBD1 TRBJ1-1 TRBV6-4 NA
TGTGCCAGCACCTTGGGGCCGCCCGAGGGACTGACCCTCCACTTT CASTLGPPEGLTLHF NA TRBJ1-6 TRBV28 NA
TGTGCCAGCAGCGAGGGGGGGTCCTCAGCTGAAGCTTTCTTT CASSEGGSSAEAFF NA TRBJ1-1 TRBV7-3 few
TGTGCCAGCAGCTTAGTTGTTCCCAGCGGGACCAACACCGGGGAGCTGTTTTTT CASSLVVPSGTNTGELFF TRBD2 TRBJ2-2 TRBV7-6 NA
TGCGCCAGCAGCCAAGCCACGACAGGGGAAGGCGATGAAAAACTGTTTTTT CASSQATTGEGDEKLFF TRBD1 TRBJ1-4 TRBV4-1 NA
TGTGCCAGCACCCTGACACGGAACACTGAAGCTTTCTTT CASTLTRNTEAFF NA TRBJ1-1 TRBV2 NA
TGTGCCAGCAGCCCCGGGATAACCAAGACGGATGAAAAACTGTTTTTT CASSPGITKTDEKLFF NA TRBJ1-4 TRBV11-3 NA
TGTGCCAGTAGTATTGGGGGACCACAGGGAACCTATGGCTACACCTTC CASSIGGPQGTYGYTF NA TRBJ1-2 TRBV19 NA
TGTGCCAGCAGCTTCCGGGACAGGGGTGACAATGAGCAGTTCTTC CASSFRDRGDNEQFF TRBD1 TRBJ2-1 TRBV5-5 NA
TGTGCCAGTAAACTAGCGGGAGGGGCCTATGAGCAGTTCTTC CASKLAGGAYEQFF TRBD2 TRBJ2-1 TRBV19 NA
TGTGCCAGCAGCCTTTACAGGAGTGGCGGTTACGAGCAGTACTTC CASSLYRSGGYEQYF NA TRBJ2-7 TRBV11-2 NA
TGTGCCAGCAGTTACCAGGGGAGCGAGACCCAGTACTTC CASSYQGSETQYF NA TRBJ2-5 TRBV6-5 NA
TGTGCCAGCAATAGAGGGGGAAGTGAGCAGTTCTTC CASNRGGSEQFF NA TRBJ2-1 TRBV5-4 NA
TGTGCCAGCAGTCCCCGACAGGGGGCGGCCTACGAGCAGTACTTC CASSPRQGAAYEQYF TRBD1 TRBJ2-7 TRBV6-6 NA
TGTGCCAGCAGCAGCCGGGGTAACTATGGCTACACCTTC CASSSRGNYGYTF NA TRBJ1-2 TRBV27 few
TGCGCCAGCAGCTCCCGGGACTACCCCTACGAGCAGTACTTC CASSSRDYPYEQYF TRBD2 TRBJ2-7 TRBV4-1 NA
TGTGCCAGCAGCACCTCTAGCGGGAGGCCCCCAAGGGACATTCAGTACTTC CASSTSSGRPPRDIQYF TRBD2 TRBJ2-4 TRBV28 NA
TGCAGCGTAGATACAGGGGGGGGAGCCCAGCATTTT CSVDTGGGAQHF TRBD1 TRBJ1-5 TRBV29-1 NA
TGTGCCAGCAGTCCGGGGGATAATCAGCCCCAGCATTTT CASSPGDNQPQHF NA TRBJ1-5 TRBV2 NA
TGTGCCTGGAGTGTTGGAGATGAGCAGTTCTTC CAWSVGDEQFF NA TRBJ2-1 TRBV30 once
TGTGCCAGTAGTATGTCGGGGGCGCAGTATTTT CASSMSGAQYF NA TRBJ2-3 TRBV19 NA
TGCGCCAGCAGCCAAGTAGCGGACGAGCAGTACTTC CASSQVADEQYF NA TRBJ2-7 TRBV4-1 NA
TGCAGTGCTAGTTCCGCTAACTATGGCTACACCTTC CSASSANYGYTF NA TRBJ1-2 TRBV20-1 NA
TGTGCCAGCAGCTACTCCCGGGACACCAATGAAAAACTGTTTTTT CASSYSRDTNEKLFF NA TRBJ1-4 TRBV4-2 NA
TGTGCCAGCAGTTCCATCGAACCAGGGGGCCGGCAGCCCCAGCATTTT CASSSIEPGGRQPQHF TRBD1 TRBJ1-5 TRBV27 few
TGTGCCAGCAGCTTAACCATCAGGGTAACGAGTTACAATGAGCAGTTCTTC CASSLTIRVTSYNEQFF NA TRBJ2-1 TRBV7-3 NA
TGTGCCAGCAGCGTAGTAGCGGGAGGGGTCTATGAGCAGTTCTTC CASSVVAGGVYEQFF TRBD2 TRBJ2-1 TRBV9 NA
TGTGCCATGAGCTCGGGGGGGACCCAGCATTTT CAMSSGGTQHF NA TRBJ1-5 TRBV10-3 NA
TGCGCCAGCAGCTACCGGGGTAGCGGGAGGGAGGGTGAGCAGTTCTTC CASSYRGSGREGEQFF TRBD2 TRBJ2-1 TRBV4-1 NA
TGTGCCAGCGGGGCCTCTGGAAACACCATATATTTT CASGASGNTIYF NA TRBJ1-3 TRBV7-9 NA
TGCGCCAGCAGCGTTGCGACTAGCGGGGGGGCCTCTGAGCAGTTCTTC CASSVATSGGASEQFF TRBD2 TRBJ2-1 TRBV5-1 NA
TGTGCCAGTAGTATACAGGGAACTAACTATAACTATGGCTACACCTTC CASSIQGTNYNYGYTF NA TRBJ1-2 TRBV19 NA
TGTGCCAGTAGTATCGTTGCGGGGGGACACCCCAATCAGCCCCAGCATTTT CASSIVAGGHPNQPQHF NA TRBJ1-5 TRBV19 NA
TGTGCCAGCAGCAAAGGGGGGGACAGCACAGAGACCCAGTACTTC CASSKGGDSTETQYF NA TRBJ2-5 TRBV21-1 NA
TGTGCCAGCAGCCAGACAGGGCAGATCCAAGAGACCCAGTACTTC CASSQTGQIQETQYF TRBD1 TRBJ2-5 TRBV3-1/TRBV3-2 NA
TGTGCCAGCAGCCCGGGCCAGGGGGCGGGCTATAATTCACCCCTCCACTTT CASSPGQGAGYNSPLHF TRBD1 TRBJ1-6 TRBV7-2 NA
TGTGCCACCAGCCCCCACAGTTTGAACACTGAAGCTTTCTTT CATSPHSLNTEAFF NA TRBJ1-1 TRBV6-2/TRBV6-3 few
TGTGCCAGCAGCCCGAACAGGGGCTCCTACAATGAGCAGTTCTTC CASSPNRGSYNEQFF TRBD1 TRBJ2-1 TRBV11-2 NA
TGCGCCAGCAGTTACGGGACAGTCTATGGCTACACCTTC CASSYGTVYGYTF TRBD1 TRBJ1-2 TRBV5-1 NA
TGTGCCAGCAGTGATTTGGGGCAGGGTCATCAGCCCCAGCATTTT CASSDLGQGHQPQHF NA TRBJ1-5 TRBV2 NA